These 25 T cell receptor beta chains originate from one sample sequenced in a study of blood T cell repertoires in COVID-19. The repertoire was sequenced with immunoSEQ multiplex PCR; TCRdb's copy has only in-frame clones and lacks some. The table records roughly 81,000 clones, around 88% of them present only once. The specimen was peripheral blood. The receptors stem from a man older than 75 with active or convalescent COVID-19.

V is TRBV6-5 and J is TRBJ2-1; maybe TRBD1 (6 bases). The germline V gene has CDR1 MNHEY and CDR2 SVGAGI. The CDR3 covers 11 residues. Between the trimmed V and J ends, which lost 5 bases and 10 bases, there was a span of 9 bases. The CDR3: CASSQGSEQFF. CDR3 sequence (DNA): TGTGCCAGCAGTCAGGGGAGCGAGCAGTTCTTC.

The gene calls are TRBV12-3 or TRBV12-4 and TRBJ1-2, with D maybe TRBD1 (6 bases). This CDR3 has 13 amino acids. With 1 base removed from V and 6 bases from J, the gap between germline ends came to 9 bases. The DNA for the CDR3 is TGTGCCAGCAGTTTAGTCAGGGACAATGGCTACACCTTC. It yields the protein CASSLVRDNGYTF.

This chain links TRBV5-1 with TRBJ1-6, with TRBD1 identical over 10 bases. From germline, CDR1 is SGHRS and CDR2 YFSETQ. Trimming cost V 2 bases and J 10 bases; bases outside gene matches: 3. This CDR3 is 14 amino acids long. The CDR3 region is CASSFGTGESPLHF. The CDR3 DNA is TGCGCCAGCAGCTTCGGGACAGGGGAATCACCCCTCCACTTT.

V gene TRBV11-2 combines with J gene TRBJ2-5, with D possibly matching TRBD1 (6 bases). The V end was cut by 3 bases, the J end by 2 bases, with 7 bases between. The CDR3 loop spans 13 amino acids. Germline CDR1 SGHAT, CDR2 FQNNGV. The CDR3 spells CASSFTGQETQYF. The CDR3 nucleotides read TGTGCCAGCAGCTTTACAGGGCAAGAGACCCAGTACTTC. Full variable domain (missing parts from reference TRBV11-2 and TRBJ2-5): EAGVAQSPRYKIIEKRQSVAFWCNPISGHATLYWYQQILGQGPKLLIQFQNNGVVDDSQLPKDRFSAERLKGVDSTLKIQPAKLEDSAVYLCASSFTGQETQYFGPGTRLLVL.

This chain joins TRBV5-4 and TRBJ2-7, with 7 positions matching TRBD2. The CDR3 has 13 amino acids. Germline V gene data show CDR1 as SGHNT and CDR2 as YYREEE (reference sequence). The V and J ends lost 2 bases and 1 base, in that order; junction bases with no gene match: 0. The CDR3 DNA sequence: TGTGCCAGCAGCTTACTAGCGTCCTACGAGCAGTACTTC. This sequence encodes CASSLLASYEQYF.

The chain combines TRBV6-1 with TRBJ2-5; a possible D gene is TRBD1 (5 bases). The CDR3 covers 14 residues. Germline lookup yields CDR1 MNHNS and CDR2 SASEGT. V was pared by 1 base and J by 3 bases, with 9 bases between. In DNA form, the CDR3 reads TGTGCCAGCAGTGAAGTCCCCAGGGAAGAGACCCAGTACTTC. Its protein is CASSEVPREETQYF.

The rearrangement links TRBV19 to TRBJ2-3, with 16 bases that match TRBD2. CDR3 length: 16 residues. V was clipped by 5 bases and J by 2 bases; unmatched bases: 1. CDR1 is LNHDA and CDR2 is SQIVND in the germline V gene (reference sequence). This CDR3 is CASSGTSGRATDTQYF. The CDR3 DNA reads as TGTGCCAGTAGTGGGACTAGCGGGAGGGCCACAGATACGCAGTATTTT.

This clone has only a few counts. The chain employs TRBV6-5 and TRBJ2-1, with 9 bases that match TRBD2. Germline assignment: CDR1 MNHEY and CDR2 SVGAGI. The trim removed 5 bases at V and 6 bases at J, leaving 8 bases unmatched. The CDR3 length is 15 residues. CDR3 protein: CASSPAGLASNEQFF. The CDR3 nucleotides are TGTGCCAGCAGTCCCGCCGGACTAGCGTCCAATGAGCAGTTCTTC.

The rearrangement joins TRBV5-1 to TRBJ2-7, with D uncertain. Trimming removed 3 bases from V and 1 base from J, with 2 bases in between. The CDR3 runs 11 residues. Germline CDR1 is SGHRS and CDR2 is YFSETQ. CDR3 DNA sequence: TGCGCCAGCAGCTCGTCCTACGAGCAGTACTTC. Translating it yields CASSSSYEQYF.

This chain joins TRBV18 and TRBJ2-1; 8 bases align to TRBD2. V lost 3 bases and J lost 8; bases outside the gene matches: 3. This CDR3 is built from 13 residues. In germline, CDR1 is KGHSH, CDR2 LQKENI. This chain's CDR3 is CASSPSGKDEQFF. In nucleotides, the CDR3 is TGTGCCAGCTCACCTAGCGGGAAGGATGAGCAGTTCTTC.

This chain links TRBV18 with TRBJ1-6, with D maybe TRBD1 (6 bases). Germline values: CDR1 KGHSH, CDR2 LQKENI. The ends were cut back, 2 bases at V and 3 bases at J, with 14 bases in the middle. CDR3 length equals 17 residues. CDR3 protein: CASSPTGTALYNSPLHF. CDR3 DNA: TGTGCCAGCTCACCAACAGGGACGGCCCTCTATAATTCACCCCTCCACTTT.

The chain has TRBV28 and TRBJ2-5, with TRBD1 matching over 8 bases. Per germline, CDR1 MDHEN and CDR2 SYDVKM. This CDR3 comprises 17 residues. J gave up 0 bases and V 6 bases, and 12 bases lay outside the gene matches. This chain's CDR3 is CASRQTDRAKDQETQYF. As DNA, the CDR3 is TGTGCCAGCAGGCAAACGGACAGGGCGAAGGACCAAGAGACCCAGTACTTC.

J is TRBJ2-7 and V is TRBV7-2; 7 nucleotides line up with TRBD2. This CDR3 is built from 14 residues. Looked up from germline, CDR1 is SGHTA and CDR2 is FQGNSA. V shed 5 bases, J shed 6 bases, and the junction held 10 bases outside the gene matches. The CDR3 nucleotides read TGTGCCAGCAGCCCAAGTCGGGCGGGAGCCGAGCAGTACTTC. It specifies CASSPSRAGAEQYF.

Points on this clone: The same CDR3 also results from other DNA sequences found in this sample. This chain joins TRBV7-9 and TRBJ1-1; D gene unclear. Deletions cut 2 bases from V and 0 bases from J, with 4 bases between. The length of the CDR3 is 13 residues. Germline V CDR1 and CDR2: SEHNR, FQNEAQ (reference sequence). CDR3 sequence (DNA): TGTGCCAGCAGCTTATATATGAACACTGAAGCTTTCTTT. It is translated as CASSLYMNTEAFF.

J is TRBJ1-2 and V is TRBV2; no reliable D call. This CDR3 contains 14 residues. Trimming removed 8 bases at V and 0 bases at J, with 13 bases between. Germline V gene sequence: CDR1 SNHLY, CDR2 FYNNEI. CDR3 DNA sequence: TGTGCCAGCCTTAGGAGTGTATCTAACTATGGCTACACCTTC. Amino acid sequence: CASLRSVSNYGYTF.

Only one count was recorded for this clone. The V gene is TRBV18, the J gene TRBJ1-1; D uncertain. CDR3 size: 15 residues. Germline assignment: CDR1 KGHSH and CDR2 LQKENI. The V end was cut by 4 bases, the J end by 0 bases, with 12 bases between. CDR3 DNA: TGTGCCAGCTCACTTAACCCTACAGTGAACACTGAAGCTTTCTTT. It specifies CASSLNPTVNTEAFF.

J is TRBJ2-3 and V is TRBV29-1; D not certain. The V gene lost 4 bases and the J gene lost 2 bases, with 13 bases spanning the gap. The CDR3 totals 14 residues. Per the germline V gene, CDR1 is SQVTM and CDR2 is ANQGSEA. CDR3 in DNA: TGCAGCGTTGGGTTCCAGGTGGACACAGATACGCAGTATTTT. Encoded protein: CSVGFQVDTDTQYF.

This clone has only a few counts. The CDR3 nucleotides read TGCGCCAGCAGCTTGGAAGGGGAAAATCAGCCCCAGCATTTT. Translating gives CASSLEGENQPQHF. The gene calls are TRBV5-1 and TRBJ1-5, with TRBD1 as a possible D gene (5 bases). There are 14 residues in the CDR3. Between the trimmed V and J ends, which lost 0 bases and 4 bases, there was a span of 8 bases. Germline V gene lookup returns CDR1 SGHRS and CDR2 YFSETQ.

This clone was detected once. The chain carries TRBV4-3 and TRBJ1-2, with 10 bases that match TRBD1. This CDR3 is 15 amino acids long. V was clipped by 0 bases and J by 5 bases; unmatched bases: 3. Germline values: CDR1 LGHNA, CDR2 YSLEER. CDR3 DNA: TGCGCCAGCAGCCAAGAGGGACAGGGGATTTATGGCTACACCTTC. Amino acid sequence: CASSQEGQGIYGYTF.

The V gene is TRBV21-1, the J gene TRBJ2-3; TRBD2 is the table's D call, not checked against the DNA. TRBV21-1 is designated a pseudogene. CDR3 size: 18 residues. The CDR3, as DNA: TGTGCCAGCAGCGAAGAGGTGTTAAGTGACCCCCGGGTCGATACGCAGTATTTT. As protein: CASSEEVLSDPRVDTQYF.

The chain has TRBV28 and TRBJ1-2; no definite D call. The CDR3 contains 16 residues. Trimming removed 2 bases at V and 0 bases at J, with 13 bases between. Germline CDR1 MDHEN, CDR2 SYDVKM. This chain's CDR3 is CASSLPGSPTNYGYTF. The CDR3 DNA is TGTGCCAGCAGTTTACCCGGTTCCCCTACTAACTATGGCTACACCTTC.

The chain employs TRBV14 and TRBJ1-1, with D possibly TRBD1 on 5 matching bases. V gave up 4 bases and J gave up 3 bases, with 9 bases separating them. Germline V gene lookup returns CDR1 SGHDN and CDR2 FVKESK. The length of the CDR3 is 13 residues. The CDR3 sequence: CASSPSGHTEAFF. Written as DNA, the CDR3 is TGTGCCAGCAGCCCTTCAGGGCACACTGAAGCTTTCTTT.

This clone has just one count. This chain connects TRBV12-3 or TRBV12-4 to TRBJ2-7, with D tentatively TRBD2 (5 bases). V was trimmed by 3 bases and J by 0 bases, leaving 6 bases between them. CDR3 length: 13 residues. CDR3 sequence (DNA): TGTGCCAGCAGTTTGGGGAGCTCCTACGAGCAGTACTTC. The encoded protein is CASSLGSSYEQYF.

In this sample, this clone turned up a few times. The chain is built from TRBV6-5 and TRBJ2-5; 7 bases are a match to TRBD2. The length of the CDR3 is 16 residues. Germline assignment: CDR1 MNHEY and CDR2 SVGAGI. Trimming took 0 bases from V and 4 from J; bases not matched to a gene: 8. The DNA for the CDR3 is TGTGCCAGCAGTTACTCCGGCGGGAGTAGTGGAGAGACCCAGTACTTC. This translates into CASSYSGGSSGETQYF.

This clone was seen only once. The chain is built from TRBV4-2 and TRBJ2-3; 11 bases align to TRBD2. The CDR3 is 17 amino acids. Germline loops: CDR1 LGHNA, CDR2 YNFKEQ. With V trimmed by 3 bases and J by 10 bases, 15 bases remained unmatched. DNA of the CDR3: TGTGCCAGCAGCCAGCTTACTAGCGGGAGAGCAGTAGGGGCGCAGTATTTT. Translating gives CASSQLTSGRAVGAQYF.